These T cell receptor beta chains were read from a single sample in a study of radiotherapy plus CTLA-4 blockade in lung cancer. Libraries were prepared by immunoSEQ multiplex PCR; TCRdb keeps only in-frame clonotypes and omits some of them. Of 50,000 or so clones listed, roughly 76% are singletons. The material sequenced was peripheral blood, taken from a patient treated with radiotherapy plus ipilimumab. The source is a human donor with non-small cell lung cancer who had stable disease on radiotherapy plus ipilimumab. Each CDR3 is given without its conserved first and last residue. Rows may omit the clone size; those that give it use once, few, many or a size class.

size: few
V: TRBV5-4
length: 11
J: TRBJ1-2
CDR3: ASSRDRIYGYT

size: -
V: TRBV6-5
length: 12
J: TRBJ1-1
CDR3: ASSGTGGNTEAF

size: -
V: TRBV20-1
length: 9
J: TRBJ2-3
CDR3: SASSDLAQY

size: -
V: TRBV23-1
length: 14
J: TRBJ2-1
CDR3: ASSQLNSRSYNEQF

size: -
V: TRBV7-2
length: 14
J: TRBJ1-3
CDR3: ASRHDGSPSGNTIY

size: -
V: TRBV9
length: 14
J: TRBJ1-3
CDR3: ASSVGGTRGRNTIY

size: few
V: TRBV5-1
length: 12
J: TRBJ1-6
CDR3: ASSGFREGSPLH

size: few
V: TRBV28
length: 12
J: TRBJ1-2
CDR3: ASSFTGGSYGYT

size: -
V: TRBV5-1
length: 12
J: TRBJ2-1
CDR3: ASSLGQGQNEQF

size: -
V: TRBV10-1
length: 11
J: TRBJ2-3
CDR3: ASSRAPADTQY

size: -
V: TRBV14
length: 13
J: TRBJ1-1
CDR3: ASSQGWGRFTEAF

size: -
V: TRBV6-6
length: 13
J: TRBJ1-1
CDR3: ASSSGLQGGAEAF

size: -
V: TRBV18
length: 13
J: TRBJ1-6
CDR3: ASSPPSSYNSPLH

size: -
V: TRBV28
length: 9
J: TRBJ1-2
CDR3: ASSLNYGYT

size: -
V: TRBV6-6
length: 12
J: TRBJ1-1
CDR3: ASSHLALNTEAF

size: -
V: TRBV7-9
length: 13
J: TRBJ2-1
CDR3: ASSRQGRLGNEQF

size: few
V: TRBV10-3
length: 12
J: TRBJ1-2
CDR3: AISEDRDRDGYT

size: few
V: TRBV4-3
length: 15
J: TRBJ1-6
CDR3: ASSRQDRGQLNSPLH

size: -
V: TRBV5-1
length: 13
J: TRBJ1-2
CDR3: ASSLGVLDAAGYT

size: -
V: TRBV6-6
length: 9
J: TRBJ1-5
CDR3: ASSRDQPQH

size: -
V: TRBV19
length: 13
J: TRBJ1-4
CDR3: ASSIAGAANEKLF

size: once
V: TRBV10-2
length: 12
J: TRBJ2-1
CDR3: AALRTKEINEQF

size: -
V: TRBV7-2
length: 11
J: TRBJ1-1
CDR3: ASSTVGGREAF

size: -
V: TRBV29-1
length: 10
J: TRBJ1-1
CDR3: SVWGVNTEAF

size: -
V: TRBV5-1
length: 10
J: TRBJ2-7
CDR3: ASSLDLEQQY

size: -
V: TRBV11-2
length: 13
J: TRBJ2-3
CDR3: ASSPGGGHTDTQY

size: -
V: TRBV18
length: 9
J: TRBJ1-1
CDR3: ASSRATEAF

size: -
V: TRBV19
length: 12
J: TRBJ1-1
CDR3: ASSWGRGDTEAF

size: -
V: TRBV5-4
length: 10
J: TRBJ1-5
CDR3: ASSRYNQPQH

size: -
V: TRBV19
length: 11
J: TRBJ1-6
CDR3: ASSIVTDSPLH

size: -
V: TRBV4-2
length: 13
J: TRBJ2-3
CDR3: ASSGGGAAADTQY

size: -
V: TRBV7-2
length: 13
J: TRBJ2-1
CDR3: ASSLGTEGYNEQF

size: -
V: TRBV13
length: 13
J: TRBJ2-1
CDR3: ASSLGQGGYNEQF

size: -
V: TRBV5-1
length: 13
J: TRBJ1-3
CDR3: ASSPRTDSGNTIY

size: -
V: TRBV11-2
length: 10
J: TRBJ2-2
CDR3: ASSLHTGELF

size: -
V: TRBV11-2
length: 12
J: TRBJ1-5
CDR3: ASSLKGVNQPQH

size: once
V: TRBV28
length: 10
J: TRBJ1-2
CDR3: ASSSGQGAYT

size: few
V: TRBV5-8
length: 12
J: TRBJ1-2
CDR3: ASSPGQGIDGYT

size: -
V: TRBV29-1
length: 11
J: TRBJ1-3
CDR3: SVDNPNGNTIY

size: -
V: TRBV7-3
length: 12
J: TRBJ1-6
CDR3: ASSPGQEKSPLH

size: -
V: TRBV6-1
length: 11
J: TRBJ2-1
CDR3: ASSRDSYNEQF

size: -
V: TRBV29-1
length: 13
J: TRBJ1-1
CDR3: SARWAGARNTEAF

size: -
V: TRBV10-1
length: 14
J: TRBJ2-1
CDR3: ASRARDRGPHNEQF

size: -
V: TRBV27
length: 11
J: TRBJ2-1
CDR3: ASSLVTYNEQF

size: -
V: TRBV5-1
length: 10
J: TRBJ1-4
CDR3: ASSLGFGASF

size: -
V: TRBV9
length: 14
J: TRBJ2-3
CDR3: ASSVVGGGGWDTQY

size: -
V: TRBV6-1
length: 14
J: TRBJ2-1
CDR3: ASSGLGQRSYNEQF

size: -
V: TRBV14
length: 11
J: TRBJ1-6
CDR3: ASSPMGNSPLH

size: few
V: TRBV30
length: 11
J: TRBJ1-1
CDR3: AWSVQGDTEAF

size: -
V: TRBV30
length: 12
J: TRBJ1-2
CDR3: AWSVPPITYGYT

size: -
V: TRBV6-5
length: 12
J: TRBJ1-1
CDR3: ASSLDRFGTEAF

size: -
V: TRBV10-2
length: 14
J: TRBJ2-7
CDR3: ASSEGGSRSSYEQY

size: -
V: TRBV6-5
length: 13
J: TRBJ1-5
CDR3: ASRPGQGANQPQH

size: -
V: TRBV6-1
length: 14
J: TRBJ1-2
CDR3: ASSEAEGQVLYGYT

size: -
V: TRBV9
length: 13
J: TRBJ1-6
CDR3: ASSGTGEGHSPLH

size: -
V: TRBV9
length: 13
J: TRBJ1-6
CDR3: ASSVAPEGNSPLH

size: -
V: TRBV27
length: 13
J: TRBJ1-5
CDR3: ASSPRTGGSRPQH

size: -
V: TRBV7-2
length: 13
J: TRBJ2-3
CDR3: ASSFDGGAGDTQY

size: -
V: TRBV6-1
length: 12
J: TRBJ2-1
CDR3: ASSEIPQYNEQF